Below, 21 T cell receptor beta chains from the same sample are listed, as sequenced in a study of shared clonotypes between healthy human individuals. Data came from immunoSEQ multiplex PCR; TCRdb stores just in-frame clones and leaves some out. The sample shows 550,000 to 850,000 clones, roughly 72% of them seen only once. The sequencing input was memory CD4+ T cells sorted from blood. Subset in this sample: CD45RA-negative fraction. The receptors originated from a woman aged 25 to 39 in good health.

This clone was picked up one time. The gene calls are TRBV7-9 and TRBJ2-3, with a weak D call TRBD2 (5 bases). Trimming left V 5 bases short and J 0 bases short, with 12 bases between. Germline loops: CDR1 SEHNR, CDR2 FQNEAQ (reference sequence). The CDR3 covers 15 residues. CDR3 in amino acids: CASSHDYLSTDTQYF. The CDR3 nucleotides read TGTGCCAGCAGCCACGACTATCTTAGCACAGATACGCAGTATTTT.

The chain has TRBV9 and TRBJ2-7; 12 nucleotides align to TRBD1. The CDR3 totals 17 residues. V was clipped by 4 bases and J by 5 bases; unmatched bases: 13. Germline V gene sequence: CDR1 SGDLS, CDR2 YYNGEE. CDR3 loop: CASSFGTGGALPNEQYF. Here the CDR3 DNA reads TGTGCCAGCAGCTTCGGGACAGGGGGCGCCCTCCCTAACGAGCAGTACTTC.

The J gene is TRBJ2-7, the V gene TRBV7-9; 7 bases line up with TRBD1. Germline trimming cut 6 bases from V and 2 bases from J; bases unmatched to any gene: 4. Germline values: CDR1 SEHNR, CDR2 FQNEAQ (reference sequence). The CDR3 has 13 amino acids. CDR3 in amino acids: CASRTTGTYEQYF. The CDR3 DNA reads as TGTGCCAGCAGAACGACAGGGACCTACGAGCAGTACTTC. Variable domain in full (rest from reference TRBV7-9 and TRBJ2-7): DTGVSQNPRHKITKRGQNVTFRCDPISEHNRLYWYRQTLGQGPEFLTYFQNEAQLEKSRLLSDRFSAERPKGSFSTLEIQRTEQGDSAMYLCASRTTGTYEQYFGPGTRLTVT.

J is TRBJ2-7 and V is TRBV28; 13 bases line up with TRBD2. Germline CDR1 MDHEN, CDR2 SYDVKM. There are 17 residues in the CDR3. The J segment lost 7 bases and the V segment lost 2 bases, leaving 11 bases of the junction unmatched. The CDR3, as DNA: TGTGCCAGCAGTTTAAGCACAGGACTAGCGGGAGCGCGGGAGCAGTACTTC. This gives the protein CASSLSTGLAGAREQYF.

The rearrangement joins TRBV11-2 to TRBJ2-7; D is tentatively TRBD1 or TRBD2 (5 bases each). The germline gives CDR1 SGHAT, CDR2 FQNNGV. With 4 bases removed from V and 3 bases from J, the gap between germline ends came to 16 bases. The CDR3 consists of 15 residues. DNA for the CDR3: TGTGCCAGCAGCTCGGCAGGGCCCGGAGGCTACGAGCAGTACTTC. It codes for CASSSAGPGGYEQYF.

The V call is TRBV6-6, the J call TRBJ1-1; the D gene is possibly TRBD1 (5 bases). The CDR3 has 13 amino acids. V gave up 2 bases and J gave up 5 bases, with 9 bases separating them. The V gene's germline CDR1 is MNHNY and CDR2 SVGAGI (reference sequence). CDR3 sequence reads: CASSYQGDTEAFF. The CDR3 region has the DNA TGTGCCAGCAGTTACCAGGGCGATACTGAAGCTTTCTTT.

The V call is TRBV6-5, the J call TRBJ1-2, with 9 bases matching TRBD1. V gave up 0 bases and J gave up 5 bases; unmatched junction bases: 1. CDR1 is MNHEY, CDR2 SVGAGI, per germline. The CDR3 spans 14 residues. The CDR3 bases are TGTGCCAGCAGTTACTCGACAGGGGGGTATGGCTACACCTTC. It codes for CASSYSTGGYGYTF.

The chain carries TRBV7-9 and TRBJ1-5; 9 bases map to TRBD1. V lost 5 bases, J lost 5 bases, and 10 bases stayed unmatched. The CDR3 sequence is 16 residues long. Germline V gene lookup returns CDR1 SEHNR and CDR2 FQNEAQ (reference sequence). The CDR3: CASSGRDRALHQPQHF. CDR3 bases: TGTGCCAGCAGCGGCCGGGACAGGGCTTTGCATCAGCCCCAGCATTTT.

The table lists this clone with many counts. The gene calls are TRBV6-6 and TRBJ2-2; maybe TRBD1 (6 bases). The CDR3 runs to 13 residues. Germline V gene data show CDR1 as MNHNY and CDR2 as SVGAGI (reference sequence). V lost 5 bases and J 5 bases, leaving 9 bases between the germline ends. The CDR3 loop reads CASSPGVTGELFF. The CDR3 DNA is TGTGCCAGCAGTCCAGGGGTTACCGGGGAGCTGTTTTTT.

The chain uses TRBV15 and TRBJ1-1, with D unclear. V was trimmed by 0 bases and J by 2 bases, leaving 7 bases between them. The CDR3 length is 14 residues. Per the germline V gene, CDR1 is LNHNV and CDR2 is YYDKDF (reference sequence). The CDR3 is CATSRDSTNTEAFF. CDR3 coding DNA: TGTGCCACCAGCAGAGATTCGACTAACACTGAAGCTTTCTTT.

This clone was seen more than once but under ten times. The chain uses TRBV25-1 and TRBJ2-5; 12 bases fit TRBD2. The V gene's germline CDR1 is MGHDK and CDR2 SYGVNS. Trimming at V came to 4 bases and at J to 3 bases, leaving 6 bases not matched to a gene. This CDR3 contains 16 residues. CDR3 amino acids: CASSASGRVGEETQYF. The CDR3 coding sequence is TGTGCCAGCAGTGCTAGCGGGAGGGTGGGTGAAGAGACCCAGTACTTC.

V gene TRBV14 combines with J gene TRBJ2-2; TRBD2 is a possible D gene (5 bases). The CDR3 runs to 13 residues. Germline CDR1 and CDR2: SGHDN and FVKESK. The V end was cut by 4 bases, the J end by 5 bases, with 8 bases between. Here the CDR3 reads CASSPRVTGELFF. In DNA form, the CDR3 reads TGTGCCAGCAGCCCGAGGGTTACCGGGGAGCTGTTTTTT.

The chain recombines TRBV27 with TRBJ2-3; no clear D gene. This CDR3 is 13 amino acids long. CDR1 and CDR2 from the germline V gene are MNHEY and SMNVEV (reference sequence). Trimming pared 1 base from V and 2 bases from J, leaving 4 bases between. This CDR3 is CASSLLLTDTQYF. Here the CDR3 DNA reads TGTGCCAGCAGTTTATTACTCACAGATACGCAGTATTTT.

The CDR3 region is CASSPPDRDHVGTQYF. As DNA, the CDR3 is TGTGCCAGCAGCCCACCGGACAGGGACCATGTCGGGACCCAGTACTTC. J is TRBJ2-5 and V is TRBV5-4, with 8 bases that match TRBD1. Germline V CDR1 and CDR2: SGHNT, YYREEE (reference sequence). The V gene end was trimmed by 4 bases and the J gene end by 7 bases; junction bases not matched to a gene: 15. This CDR3 comprises 16 residues.

DNA of the CDR3: TGTGCCAGTAGACTAGCGGGAGCGGCAGATACGCAGTATTTT. It specifies CASRLAGAADTQYF. The V gene is TRBV28, the J gene TRBJ2-3, with 12 bases identical to TRBD2. Germline-derived CDR1 and CDR2 are MDHEN and SYDVKM. The CDR3 totals 14 residues. Trimming at V came to 9 bases and at J to 4 bases, leaving 5 bases not matched to a gene. The whole variable domain, filled in from reference TRBV28 and TRBJ2-3, reads DVKVTQSSRYLVKRTGEKVFLECVQDMDHENMFWYRQDPGLGLRLIYFSYDVKMKEKGDIPEGYSVSREKKERFSLILESASTNQTSMYLCASRLAGAADTQYFGPGTRLTVL.

This clone was counted a single time. The chain is built from TRBV29-1 and TRBJ2-3, with unresolved D. The germline V gene has CDR1 SQVTM and CDR2 ANQGSEA. The germline V and J ends were trimmed by 4 bases and 5 bases, with 13 bases remaining between them. The CDR3 spans 13 residues. In nucleotides, the CDR3 is TGCAGCGTTGTTTCTCAGTGGGGAGATACGCAGTATTTT. Its translation: CSVVSQWGDTQYF.

The V call is TRBV7-2, the J call TRBJ2-2; TRBD1 matches at 9 bases. J was trimmed by 5 bases and V by 3 bases; bases with no gene match: 7. CDR1 and CDR2 from the germline V gene are SGHTA and FQGNSA. This CDR3 spans 16 amino acids. In DNA, the CDR3 is TGTGCCAGCAGCTTCAGACAGGGGGTAAAGACCGGGGAGCTGTTTTTT. Translation: CASSFRQGVKTGELFF.

The table lists this clone with a few counts. The rearrangement uses TRBV4-1 and TRBJ2-1; D not resolved. CDR1 MGHRA and CDR2 YSYEKL come from the germline V gene. The CDR3 totals 13 residues. The germline V and J ends were trimmed by 0 bases and 6 bases, with 6 bases remaining between them. The CDR3 protein is CASSQDYPNEQFF. CDR3 nucleotides: TGCGCCAGCAGCCAAGATTATCCCAATGAGCAGTTCTTC.

The rearrangement links TRBV5-1 to TRBJ2-7; D unresolved. Germline CDR1 and CDR2: SGHRS and YFSETQ. Trimming took off 0 bases at V and 3 bases at J, with 7 bases between the two ends. The CDR3 length is 13 residues. The DNA for the CDR3 is TGCGCCAGCAGCTTGGAGCCAGGCTACGAGCAGTACTTC. Residues: CASSLEPGYEQYF.

The rearrangement uses TRBV10-1 and TRBJ2-3; D perhaps matches TRBD2 (5 bases). CDR1 and CDR2 from the germline V gene are WNHNN and SYGVQD (reference sequence). Trimming took 2 bases from V and 4 from J, leaving 13 bases between them. The CDR3 contains 15 residues. The CDR3 spells CASSEEGAAADTQYF. Written as DNA, the CDR3 is TGCGCCAGCAGTGAGGAGGGAGCAGCGGCAGATACGCAGTATTTT.

The CDR3 here is CASRPRQGGAAPQHF. The CDR3 DNA sequence: TGTGCCAGCAGACCCCGACAGGGAGGAGCTGCGCCCCAGCATTTT. V gene TRBV6-6 combines with J gene TRBJ1-5; 7 bases match TRBD1. J lost 9 bases, V lost 6 bases, and 14 bases had no gene match. Germline CDR1 is MNHNY and CDR2 is SVGAGI (reference sequence). CDR3 length: 15 amino acids.